Described below is a single TCR beta chain sequence and its context. This record belongs to a study of identifying expanded T cells in peripheral blood. The CDR3 loop spans 15 amino acids. Germline-derived CDR1 and CDR2 are SQVTM and ANQGSEA. Trimming left V 0 bases short and J 0 bases short, with 11 bases between. Profiling relied on immunoSEQ multiplex PCR, and the TCRdb table lists in-frame clones only, not all of them. Among approximately 110,000 clones listed, around 89% were seen once. The source is a person between 18 and 75 years old in good health. The chain carries TRBV29-1 and TRBJ1-2; D ambiguous. The sequenced sample was blood. As DNA, the CDR3 is TGCAGCGTTGAAGATCTGGTCAGCACTAACTATGGCTACACCTTC. Amino acid sequence: CSVEDLVSTNYGYTF.